These 12 T cell receptor beta chains share one sample of origin, sequenced in a study of blood T cell repertoires in COVID-19. The data were produced by immunoSEQ multiplex PCR, yet TCRdb's version contains in-frame clones alone and is incomplete. The sample holds about 58,000 clones, 90% seen once. The sequencing input was peripheral blood. The receptors were gathered from a man in his sixties with active COVID-19.

Only a few counts were recorded for this clone. V is TRBV2 and J is TRBJ2-4; 10 bases are shared with TRBD2. Germline assignment: CDR1 SNHLY and CDR2 FYNNEI. The CDR3 is 18 amino acids. With V trimmed by 7 bases and J by 4 bases, 16 bases remained unmatched. The CDR3 coding sequence is TGTGCCAGCAATCTCGGGGCGGGGCTAGCGGGAGATAAAAACATTCAGTACTTC. Protein sequence: CASNLGAGLAGDKNIQYF.

A remark on this clone: This sample also contains other DNA sequences that code for the same CDR3. The chain links TRBV9 to TRBJ2-1, with 9 bases identical to TRBD2. The V gene end was trimmed by 2 bases and the J gene end by 4 bases; junction bases not matched to a gene: 4. Per germline, CDR1 SGDLS and CDR2 YYNGEE. The CDR3 spans 15 residues. The chain's CDR3 is CASSVAGGPYNEQFF. The CDR3 nucleotides are TGTGCCAGCAGCGTGGCGGGAGGGCCGTACAATGAGCAGTTCTTC.

V usage is TRBV14 and J usage is TRBJ2-2; D is unclear. Germline loops: CDR1 SGHDN, CDR2 FVKESK. V was pared by 2 bases and J by 1 base, with 5 bases between. This CDR3 spans 14 amino acids. The CDR3 nucleotides are TGTGCCAGCAGCCAATTTAAGAACACCGGGGAGCTGTTTTTT. Translated: CASSQFKNTGELFF.

This clone has just a few counts. The chain has TRBV9 and TRBJ2-2; 8 bases agree with TRBD1. The CDR3 runs to 17 residues. V dropped 0 bases and J dropped 2; count of bases not matched to a gene: 6. The germline gives CDR1 SGDLS, CDR2 YYNGEE. The CDR3 sequence is CASSVAWAGGNTGELFF. For the CDR3, the DNA is TGTGCCAGCAGCGTAGCTTGGGCAGGGGGCAACACCGGGGAGCTGTTTTTT.

The CDR3: CASSPDTGGRLETQYF. The CDR3 DNA is TGTGCCAGTAGCCCCGATACAGGGGGCAGATTAGAGACCCAGTACTTC. The chain employs TRBV19 and TRBJ2-5, with 9 bases aligning to TRBD1. The CDR3 sequence is 16 residues long. V was clipped by 6 bases and J by 4 bases; unmatched bases: 12. The V gene's germline CDR1 is LNHDA and CDR2 SQIVND (reference sequence).

The chain couples TRBV3-1 (or the pseudogene TRBV3-2) to TRBJ2-6, with 9 bases matching TRBD2. Germline V lookup: CDR1 LGHDT, CDR2 YNNKEL (reference sequence). The CDR3 covers 17 residues. The V gene end was trimmed by 1 base and the J gene end by 2 bases; junction bases not matched to a gene: 3. CDR3 sequence (DNA): TGTGCCAGCAGCCAAGTGGCGGGGGGGCCTGGGGCCAACGTCCTGACTTTC. It is translated as CASSQVAGGPGANVLTF.

The chain carries TRBV15 and TRBJ2-5; tentative D call: TRBD2 (5 bases). The germline V gene encodes CDR1 LNHNV and CDR2 YYDKDF (reference sequence). This CDR3 has 16 amino acids. The V end lost 1 base, the J end lost 3 bases, and 15 bases lay between the germline ends. The CDR3 region is CATSRGAGLREETQYF. In nucleotides, the CDR3 is TGTGCCACCAGCAGAGGGGCGGGCCTTAGGGAAGAGACCCAGTACTTC. The full variable domain, completed using reference TRBV15 and TRBJ2-5, is DAMVIQNPRYQVTQFGKPVTLSCSQTLNHNVMYWYQQKSSQAPKLLFHYYDKDFNNEADTPDNFQSRRPNTSFCFLDIRSPGLGDTAMYLCATSRGAGLREETQYFGPGTRLLVL.

The chain uses TRBV19 and TRBJ1-5, with 8 bases fitting TRBD1. Germline CDR1 and CDR2: LNHDA and SQIVND (reference sequence). With V trimmed by 2 bases and J by 7 bases, 4 bases remained unmatched. The CDR3 totals 14 residues. Here the CDR3 DNA reads TGTGCCAGTAGTATACAGGGGGCGGGACAGCCCCAGCATTTT. The encoded protein is CASSIQGAGQPQHF.

The count of this clone is one. The genes are TRBV18 and TRBJ2-7, with 14 bases that match TRBD2. Losses at the gene ends were 3 bases for V and 5 bases for J; bases not matched to a gene: 9. The CDR3 extends over 17 amino acids. CDR1 KGHSH and CDR2 LQKENI come from the germline V gene. Written as DNA, the CDR3 is TGTGCCAGCTCACCCCCCGGGACTAGCGGGAGAGGAAACGAGCAGTACTTC. Amino acids: CASSPPGTSGRGNEQYF.

The chain couples TRBV30 to TRBJ1-5; TRBD1 matches at 7 bases. Trimming at V came to 2 bases and at J to 6 bases, leaving 4 bases not matched to a gene. CDR1 GTSNPN and CDR2 SVGIG come from the germline V gene (reference sequence). CDR3 length: 13 residues. The CDR3 loop reads CAWSTGEIQPQHF. The CDR3 nucleotides are TGTGCCTGGAGTACAGGGGAGATTCAGCCCCAGCATTTT.

J is TRBJ2-7 and V is TRBV11-2; perhaps TRBD2 as D (6 bases). The CDR3 is 13 residues long. The V gene lost 3 bases and the J gene lost 3 bases, with 9 bases spanning the gap. In germline, CDR1 is SGHAT, CDR2 FQNNGV. The CDR3 DNA sequence: TGTGCCAGCAGCTTGCGGGATTACTACGAGCAGTACTTC. Encoded protein: CASSLRDYYEQYF.

Here the CDR3 DNA reads TGCAGCGTTCGGGGGGGACGAGGTCAGCCCCAGCATTTT. Translating gives CSVRGGRGQPQHF. The V gene is TRBV29-1, the J gene TRBJ1-5; weak D call: TRBD1 (5 bases). Trimming cost V 5 bases and J 6 bases, with 14 bases left between them. This CDR3 is 13 amino acids long. Germline V lookup: CDR1 SQVTM, CDR2 ANQGSEA.